The 26 T cell receptor beta chains in this list originate from one sample, sequenced in a study of T cell responses to AZD1222 COVID-19 vaccine. Assay used: immunoSEQ multiplex PCR; TCRdb lists only in-frame clones, some missing. The table includes 95,000 to 150,000 clones, 88% detected once. Specimen: peripheral blood, collected on day 0 of AZD1222 vaccination. The receptors stem from an adult in good health.

The V gene is TRBV19, the J gene TRBJ1-4; D is unclear. This CDR3 comprises 13 residues. Germline V gene data show CDR1 as LNHDA and CDR2 as SQIVND (reference sequence). V lost 7 bases and J 4 bases, leaving 10 bases between the germline ends. CDR3 protein: CASTGWSNEKLFF. The DNA of the CDR3 is TGTGCCAGTACGGGGTGGAGTAATGAAAAACTGTTTTTT.

This clone was found a few times. This chain links TRBV6-4 with TRBJ2-2, with 11 bases fitting TRBD1. Germline V gene data show CDR1 as MRHNA and CDR2 as SNTAGT. This CDR3 comprises 16 residues. V trimming: 1 base; J trimming: 6 bases; junction bases outside the gene matches: 4. The CDR3 sequence: CASSDWTGGEAGELFF. DNA for the CDR3: TGTGCCAGCAGTGACTGGACAGGGGGCGAGGCCGGGGAGCTGTTTTTT.

The chain carries TRBV28 and TRBJ1-5; possible D gene TRBD1, 5 bases. The CDR3 loop spans 13 amino acids. Germline values: CDR1 MDHEN, CDR2 SYDVKM. V lost 5 bases, J lost 0 bases, and 5 bases lay in between. CDR3 in amino acids: CASSQGSNQPQHF. The CDR3 DNA is TGTGCCAGCAGTCAGGGTAGCAATCAGCCCCAGCATTTT.

This chain links TRBV7-9 with TRBJ1-1, with D possibly being TRBD1 (6 bases). From germline, CDR1 is SEHNR and CDR2 FQNEAQ (reference sequence). The V and J ends lost 5 bases and 4 bases respectively, with 11 bases between them. This CDR3 has 13 residues. CDR3 in DNA: TGTGCCAGCAGCAACAGGGACGTCACTGAAGCTTTCTTT. Protein product: CASSNRDVTEAFF.

This clone appeared once. The chain carries TRBV7-9 and TRBJ1-6; 7 positions agree with TRBD1. Germline V gives CDR1 SEHNR, CDR2 FQNEAQ (reference sequence). J lost 3 bases, V lost 4 bases, and 0 bases had no gene match. The CDR3 length is 14 residues. The CDR3: CASSWDSYNSPLHF. CDR3 DNA sequence: TGTGCCAGCAGCTGGGACAGCTATAATTCACCCCTCCACTTT. The full variable domain, completed using reference TRBV7-9 and TRBJ1-6, is DTGVSQNPRHKITKRGQNVTFRCDPISEHNRLYWYRQTLGQGPEFLTYFQNEAQLEKSRLLSDRFSAERPKGSFSTLEIQRTEQGDSAMYLCASSWDSYNSPLHFGNGTRLTVT.

This sequence joins TRBV14 and TRBJ1-2; D might be TRBD1 (5 bases). The CDR3 is 12 residues long. V lost 4 bases to trimming and J lost 5 bases, with 8 bases between them. Per the germline V gene, CDR1 is SGHDN and CDR2 is FVKESK. CDR3 region: CASSLGTYGYTF. The DNA for the CDR3 is TGTGCCAGCAGCCTAGGGACTTATGGCTACACCTTC.

This chain connects TRBV5-5 to TRBJ2-5; 8 nucleotides align to TRBD2. There are 15 residues in the CDR3. CDR1 and CDR2 (germline): SGHKS, YYEKEE (reference sequence). The J segment lost 1 base and the V segment lost 4 bases, leaving 6 bases of the junction unmatched. The CDR3 loop reads CASSTLAGPQETQYF. CDR3 bases: TGTGCCAGCAGCACCTTAGCGGGGCCCCAAGAGACCCAGTACTTC. Full variable domain (rest looked up from reference TRBV5-5 and TRBJ2-5): DAGVTQSPTHLIKTRGQQVTLRCSPISGHKSVSWYQQVLGQGPQFIFQYYEKEERGRGNFPDRFSARQFPNYSSELNVNALLLGDSALYLCASSTLAGPQETQYFGPGTRLLVL.

This chain links TRBV28 with TRBJ2-2; D is tentatively TRBD1 or TRBD2 (6 bases each). The germline gives CDR1 MDHEN, CDR2 SYDVKM. The CDR3 has 16 amino acids. The V end lost 5 bases, the J end lost 5 bases, and 18 bases lay between the germline ends. CDR3 residues: CASSIPGGAGTGELFF. DNA for the CDR3: TGTGCCAGCAGTATCCCCGGGGGCGCGGGGACCGGGGAGCTGTTTTTT.

The rearrangement links TRBV27 to TRBJ2-7; possibly TRBD1 for D (5 bases). V was trimmed by 4 bases and J by 2 bases, leaving 9 bases between them. Per the germline V gene, CDR1 is MNHEY and CDR2 is SMNVEV (reference sequence). The CDR3 is made up of 13 amino acids. Here the CDR3 reads CASSSEGAYEQYF. CDR3 nucleotide sequence: TGTGCCAGCAGTTCCGAAGGGGCCTACGAGCAGTACTTC.

The chain uses TRBV5-6 and TRBJ2-5, with 8 bases identical to TRBD2. CDR1 SGHDT and CDR2 YYEEEE come from the germline V gene. This CDR3 contains 15 residues. Losses at the gene ends were 5 bases for V and 4 bases for J; bases not matched to a gene: 10. CDR3 sequence: CASSLWVGGGETQYF. DNA of the CDR3: TGTGCCAGCAGTCTCTGGGTCGGGGGGGGAGAGACCCAGTACTTC.

J is TRBJ2-1 and V is TRBV24-1; 7 positions match TRBD1. The length of the CDR3 is 14 residues. Germline CDR1 is KGHDR and CDR2 is SFDVKD. With 5 bases clipped from V and 8 bases from J, the junction kept 8 bases outside the gene matches. This CDR3 reads CATSGYRGRDEQFF. For the CDR3, the DNA is TGTGCCACCAGTGGTTACAGGGGACGCGATGAGCAGTTCTTC.

The chain joins TRBV9 to TRBJ1-5; no definite D call. Germline loops: CDR1 SGDLS, CDR2 YYNGEE. The ends were cut back, 0 bases at V and 1 base at J, with 11 bases in the middle. CDR3 length: 16 amino acids. The chain's CDR3 is CASSVVRGESNQPQHF. DNA of the CDR3: TGTGCCAGCAGCGTAGTACGGGGAGAGAGCAATCAGCCCCAGCATTTT.

The V and J genes are TRBV5-1 and TRBJ1-6; possible D gene TRBD1, 5 bases. CDR3 length: 13 amino acids. V gave up 2 bases and J gave up 10 bases, with 10 bases separating them. Germline CDR1 SGHRS, CDR2 YFSETQ. The CDR3 region has the DNA TGCGCCAGCAGCTTAAGTGACAGCTCACCCCTCCACTTT. Its translation is CASSLSDSSPLHF. The whole variable domain, filled in from reference TRBV5-1 and TRBJ1-6, reads KAGVTQTPRYLIKTRGQQVTLSCSPISGHRSVSWYQQTPGQGLQFLFEYFSETQRNKGNFPGRFSGRQFSNSRSEMNVSTLELGDSALYLCASSLSDSSPLHFGNGTRLTVT.

CDR3 nucleotide sequence: TGTGCCAGTAGTAACCAAGGGACTAGCGGGGGGGCTGGTACGCAGTATTTT. It codes for CASSNQGTSGGAGTQYF. This chain connects TRBV19 to TRBJ2-3, with 16 bases fitting TRBD2. After removal of 4 bases from V and 8 bases from J, the junction contained 9 bases not matched to a gene. From germline, CDR1 is LNHDA and CDR2 SQIVND (reference sequence). This CDR3 contains 17 residues.

J is TRBJ1-1 and V is TRBV10-1, with D hard to call. Deletions cut 5 bases from V and 1 base from J, with 11 bases between. The CDR3 is made up of 14 amino acids. Germline values: CDR1 WNHNN, CDR2 SYGVQD (reference sequence). Here the CDR3 reads CASSRPGTNTEAFF. The CDR3 nucleotides are TGCGCCAGCAGTCGGCCGGGCACGAACACTGAAGCTTTCTTT.

V is TRBV4-3 and J is TRBJ2-1; D may be TRBD1 or TRBD2 (5 bases each). The V gene lost 0 bases and the J gene lost 9 bases, with 18 bases spanning the gap. CDR3 size: 16 residues. From germline, CDR1 is LGHNA and CDR2 YSLEER. DNA of the CDR3: TGCGCCAGCAGCCAAGATTTGGGGACCCCGGCGGGTGAGCAGTTCTTC. This encodes CASSQDLGTPAGEQFF.

The chain combines TRBV27 with TRBJ1-3; TRBD1 matches 7 bases. V trimming: 4 bases; J trimming: 0 bases; junction bases outside the gene matches: 6. This CDR3 has 16 amino acids. Per germline, CDR1 MNHEY and CDR2 SMNVEV (reference sequence). Written as DNA, the CDR3 is TGTGCCAGCAGTTCCCACAGGGGACTCTCTGGAAACACCATATATTTT. Amino acid sequence: CASSSHRGLSGNTIYF.

This rearrangement joins TRBV6-4 to TRBJ2-1, with D perhaps matching TRBD1 or TRBD2 (5 bases each). This CDR3 is 15 amino acids long. Germline V gives CDR1 MRHNA, CDR2 SNTAGT. The germline V and J ends were trimmed by 6 bases and 4 bases, with 16 bases remaining between them. The CDR3 loop reads CASSSGPGPYNEQFF. CDR3 sequence (DNA): TGTGCCAGCAGCTCAGGGCCGGGGCCTTACAATGAGCAGTTCTTC.

The genes are TRBV18 and TRBJ1-3; the match to TRBD1 covers 7 bases. The CDR3 spans 16 residues. The germline V gene encodes CDR1 KGHSH and CDR2 LQKENI. V shed 4 bases, J shed 2 bases, and the junction held 8 bases outside the gene matches. The CDR3 protein is CASSLTPGTAGNTIYF. Written as DNA, the CDR3 is TGTGCCAGCTCACTGACACCCGGGACAGCTGGAAACACCATATATTTT.

This clone was counted once. Here the CDR3 reads CASQPTGTYEQYF. In DNA, the CDR3 is TGTGCCAGCCAACCAACAGGGACCTACGAGCAGTACTTC. This chain links TRBV12-3 or TRBV12-4 with TRBJ2-7, with D possibly matching TRBD1 (6 bases). The CDR3 spans 13 residues. V was shortened by 8 bases and J by 2 bases, with 13 bases between the two germline ends.

The V and J genes are TRBV27 and TRBJ2-7; D not certain. The germline V and J ends were trimmed by 5 bases and 3 bases, with 17 bases remaining between them. Germline V CDR1 and CDR2: MNHEY, SMNVEV (reference sequence). This CDR3 contains 15 residues. The chain's CDR3 is CASSTSRVVHYEQYF. The CDR3 nucleotides read TGTGCCAGCAGTACCTCCCGGGTAGTCCACTACGAGCAGTACTTC.

This chain connects TRBV5-5 to TRBJ2-1; 7 nucleotides align to TRBD2. This CDR3 is built from 16 residues. From germline, CDR1 is SGHKS and CDR2 YYEKEE (reference sequence). V lost 3 bases, J lost 3 bases, and 9 bases stayed unmatched. CDR3 DNA sequence: TGTGCCAGCAGCTCGCAAGGCGGGAGAAGCTACAATGAGCAGTTCTTC. This codes for CASSSQGGRSYNEQFF.

Judged by abundance, this clone is medium-sized. The chain links TRBV19 to TRBJ1-5, with unresolved D. CDR3 length: 15 amino acids. From germline, CDR1 is LNHDA and CDR2 SQIVND (reference sequence). Trimming removed 3 bases from V and 5 bases from J, with 14 bases in between. The CDR3 sequence: CASSMGSEVDQPQHF. Written as DNA, the CDR3 is TGTGCCAGTAGTATGGGCTCGGAAGTTGATCAGCCCCAGCATTTT.

The chain employs TRBV27 and TRBJ1-6; 7 bases match TRBD1. Trimming removed 5 bases from V and 11 bases from J; junction bases left unmatched: 9. The CDR3 has 14 residues. Germline CDR1 and CDR2: MNHEY and SMNVEV (reference sequence). The CDR3 region is CASSPLDRTAPLHF. The CDR3 DNA sequence: TGTGCCAGCAGTCCACTGGACAGGACGGCACCCCTCCACTTT.

This chain joins TRBV7-3 and TRBJ2-1; tentative D call: TRBD1 (5 bases). This CDR3 region has 14 residues. V was shortened by 5 bases and J by 5 bases, with 13 bases between the two germline ends. Germline V lookup: CDR1 SGHTA, CDR2 FQGTGA. CDR3 in DNA: TGTGCCAGCAGCCCGTGGGCAGGGAACAATGAGCAGTTCTTC. The encoded protein is CASSPWAGNNEQFF.

The V call is TRBV15, the J call TRBJ1-6; D unclear. The length of the CDR3 is 13 residues. With 0 bases removed from V and 7 bases from J, the gap between germline ends came to 4 bases. Germline values: CDR1 LNHNV, CDR2 YYDKDF (reference sequence). CDR3 bases: TGTGCCACCAGCAGAGATAAGAATTCACCCCTCCACTTT. Translation gives CATSRDKNSPLHF.